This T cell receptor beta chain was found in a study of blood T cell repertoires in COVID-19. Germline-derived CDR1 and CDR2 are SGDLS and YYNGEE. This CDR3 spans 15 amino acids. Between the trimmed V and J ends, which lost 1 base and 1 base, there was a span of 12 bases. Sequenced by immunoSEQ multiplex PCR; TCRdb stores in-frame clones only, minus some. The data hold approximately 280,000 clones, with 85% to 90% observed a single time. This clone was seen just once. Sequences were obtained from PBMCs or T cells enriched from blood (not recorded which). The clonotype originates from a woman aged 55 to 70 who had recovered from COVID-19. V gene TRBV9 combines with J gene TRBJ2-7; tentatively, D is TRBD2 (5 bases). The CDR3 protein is CASSVNERASYEQYF. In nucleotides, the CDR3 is TGTGCCAGCAGCGTAAATGAGAGGGCTTCCTACGAGCAGTACTTC.